Following are 4 T cell receptor beta chains from one sample sequenced in a study of cytomegalovirus exposure and HLA in healthy donors (dated by TCRdb to between 2016 and 2019). The method behind the library was the immunoSEQ multiplex PCR assay. A mixture of 60 forward primers for TCR Vbeta segments and 13 reverse primers for TCR Jbeta segments was used in the multiplex PCR. This is the immuneACCESS table as TCRdb keeps it, with only in-frame sequences that have V and J called. A part of the clones is gone; compared with another copy, unresolved V genes explain less than half, and the rest is unexplained. In this sample the table shows some 200,000 clones, approximately 80% of which occur a single time. Clones ranked in the top ten supply 0.22% of the sample. Source material: PBMCs. The receptor source for this set is a girl aged 2-15 years in good health and CMV-seronegative.

This clone was observed once. CDR3 region: CACHSRSSYNEQFF. CDR3 nucleotides: TGTGCCTGTCACAGTCGAAGCTCCTACAATGAGCAGTTCTTC. The rearrangement links TRBV30 to TRBJ2-1; no reliable D call. The CDR3 is made up of 14 amino acids. Trimming removed 6 bases from V and 0 bases from J, with 12 bases in between. From germline, CDR1 is GTSNPN and CDR2 SVGIG (reference sequence).

The chain links TRBV27 to TRBJ2-3; TRBD2 matches at 8 bases. Germline V gives CDR1 MNHEY, CDR2 SMNVEV (reference sequence). The CDR3 spans 15 residues. The V and J ends lost 3 bases and 4 bases, in that order; junction bases with no gene match: 6. The CDR3 region has the DNA TGTGCCAGCAGTTTGGACGGGAGGGTATCAGATACGCAGTATTTT. Amino acid sequence: CASSLDGRVSDTQYF.

The genes are TRBV7-9 and TRBJ2-2; 12 bases map to TRBD1. Germline-derived CDR1 and CDR2 are SEHNR and FQNEAQ (reference sequence). Germline trimming cut 1 base from V and 5 bases from J; bases unmatched to any gene: 11. This CDR3 has 19 residues. Here the CDR3 DNA reads TGTGCCAGCAGCTTAGTAGTTTGGGGACAGGGGGCCGGTACCGGGGAGCTGTTTTTT. It is translated as CASSLVVWGQGAGTGELFF.

V usage is TRBV6-5 and J usage is TRBJ2-2; possible D gene TRBD2, 6 bases. The germline V and J ends were trimmed by 5 bases and 6 bases, with 16 bases remaining between them. This CDR3 comprises 15 residues. Germline V gene sequence: CDR1 MNHEY, CDR2 SVGAGI. CDR3 in amino acids: CASSARGIGAGELFF. The CDR3 DNA sequence: TGTGCCAGCAGTGCCCGGGGGATTGGGGCCGGGGAGCTGTTTTTT.